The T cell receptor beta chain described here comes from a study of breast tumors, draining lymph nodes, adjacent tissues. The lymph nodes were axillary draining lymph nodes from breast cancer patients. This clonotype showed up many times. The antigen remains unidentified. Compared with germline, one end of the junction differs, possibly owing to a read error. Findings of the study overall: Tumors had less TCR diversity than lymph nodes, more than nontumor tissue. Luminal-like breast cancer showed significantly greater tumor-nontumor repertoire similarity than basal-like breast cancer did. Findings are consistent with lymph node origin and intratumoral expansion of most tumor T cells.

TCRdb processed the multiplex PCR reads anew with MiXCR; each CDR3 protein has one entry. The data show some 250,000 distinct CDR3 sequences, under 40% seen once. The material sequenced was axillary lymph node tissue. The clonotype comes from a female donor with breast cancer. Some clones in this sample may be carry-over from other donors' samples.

Here the CDR3 reads CSAGLQGARGANALTF. The DNA of the CDR3 is TGCAGTGCTGGATTACAGGGGGCAAGGGGGGCCAACGCCCTGACTTTC. The chain joins TRBV20-1 to TRBJ2-6, with 9 bases matching TRBD1. Germline lookup yields CDR1 DFQATT and CDR2 SNEGSKA (reference sequence). This CDR3 contains 16 residues.